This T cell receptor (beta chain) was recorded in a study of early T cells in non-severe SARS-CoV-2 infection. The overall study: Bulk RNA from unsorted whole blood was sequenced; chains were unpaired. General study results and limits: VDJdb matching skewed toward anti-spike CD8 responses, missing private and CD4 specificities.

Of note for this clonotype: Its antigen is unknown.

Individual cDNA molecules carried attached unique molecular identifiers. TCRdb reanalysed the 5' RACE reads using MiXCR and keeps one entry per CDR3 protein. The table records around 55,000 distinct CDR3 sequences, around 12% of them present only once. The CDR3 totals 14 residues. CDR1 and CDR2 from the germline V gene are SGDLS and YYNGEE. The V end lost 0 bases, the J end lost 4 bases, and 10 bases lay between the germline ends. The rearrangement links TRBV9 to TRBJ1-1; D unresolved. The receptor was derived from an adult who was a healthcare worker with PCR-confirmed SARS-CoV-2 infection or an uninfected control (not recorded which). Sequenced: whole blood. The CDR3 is CASSVVASSTEAFF. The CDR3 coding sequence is TGTGCCAGCAGCGTAGTGGCCTCTTCCACTGAAGCTTTCTTT.